This T cell receptor (beta chain) came from a study of T cell responses to AZD1222 COVID-19 vaccine. The CDR3 runs to 14 residues. Germline V gene data show CDR1 as SGHAT and CDR2 as FQNNGV. Between the trimmed V and J ends, which lost 5 bases and 4 bases, there was a span of 11 bases. TCRdb keeps only in-frame clones here, not all; method: immunoSEQ multiplex PCR. The sample lists about 150,000 clones; roughly 89% were seen once. This sample comprised peripheral blood, obtained 28 days after the second AZD1222 dose. The chain recombines TRBV11-2 with TRBJ1-4; tentative D call: TRBD1 (6 bases). The clonotype originates from an adult who received the AZD1222 COVID-19 vaccine. The CDR3: CASSRGPNNEKLFF. Here the CDR3 DNA reads TGTGCCAGCAGCCGGGGGCCTAATAATGAAAAACTGTTTTTT.